This section outlines one TCR beta chain sequence together with its context. No antigen is known for it. The sample comes from a study of shared clonotypes between healthy human individuals. Study-wide context: Contributing individuals were a couple of females and a few males aged 18 to 49.

Trimming shortened V by 4 bases and J by 1 base, and 11 bases separated the two germline ends. CDR3 length equals 14 residues. Looked up from germline, CDR1 is SGHKS and CDR2 is YYEKEE (reference sequence). Study-level findings and limits: Generation of non-shared clonotypes was less probable than generation of clonotypes shared by all four donors.

The assay was immunoSEQ multiplex PCR, and TCRdb's table has in-frame clones only and misses some. The sample contains 2 million to 3 million clones, 90% to 95% of which appear only once. Donors had no recently reported acute infections or vaccinations and were HIV-negative. A CD45RA+ naive subset and a CD45RA-negative memory subset were split from CD4+ cells. This TCR was sampled from a man between 18 and 35 years old in good health. Some clones in this sample may be carry-over from other donors' samples. The chain recombines TRBV5-5 with TRBJ1-1, with D perhaps TRBD1 (5 bases). Sequencing input: naive CD4+ T cells from PBMCs. As to subset: CD45RA+ positively selected. DNA of the CDR3: TGTGCCAGCAGCGTGGGACCGACGAACACTGAAGCTTTCTTT. Protein product: CASSVGPTNTEAFF.